This T cell receptor beta chain comes out of a study of neurological immune-mediated disorders. General study findings and limits: Private repertoires in all groups were suggested by the finding that expanded clones across subjects shared no CDR3 amino acid sequences.

Trimming cost V 2 bases and J 0 bases; bases outside gene matches: 25. Germline V CDR1 and CDR2: MNHEY, SVGEGT. This CDR3 has 23 residues. Healthy control samples came from blood bank volunteers in Maryland, USA. The cells used in sorted libraries, CD4+ or CD8+ T cells, numbered some 1 million. 5'RACE generated cDNA with 10-nucleotide random UMIs. Via MiXCR, TCRdb re-called the 5' RACE reads, giving one row per CDR3 protein. The table shows about 21,000 distinct CDR3 sequences, with about 6.2% occurring only once. This clonotype showed up many times. The antigen remains undetermined. The J gene is TRBJ2-1, the V gene TRBV6-2 or TRBV6-3; 7 bases align to TRBD2. Sequencing was done on a sample of CD8+ T cells from blood. This TCR derives from a man between 18 and 35 years old in good health. CDR3 residues: CASSYSRGEAPAVGERSYNEQFF. The CDR3 region has the DNA TGTGCCAGCAGTTACAGTCGGGGGGAAGCACCAGCGGTGGGGGAACGCTCCTACAATGAGCAGTTCTTC.